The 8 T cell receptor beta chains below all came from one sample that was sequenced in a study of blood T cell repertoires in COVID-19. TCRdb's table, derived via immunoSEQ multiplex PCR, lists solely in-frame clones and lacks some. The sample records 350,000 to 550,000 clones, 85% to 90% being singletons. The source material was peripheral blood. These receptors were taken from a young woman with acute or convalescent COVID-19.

CDR3 loop: CASSLYPTGRNTEAFF. CDR3 nucleotides: TGTGCCAGCAGTTTATATCCGACAGGGAGGAACACTGAAGCTTTCTTT. This chain connects TRBV27 to TRBJ1-1, with TRBD1 matching over 7 bases. The CDR3 consists of 16 residues. Germline CDR1 is MNHEY and CDR2 is SMNVEV (reference sequence). Losses at the gene ends were 1 base for V and 1 base for J; bases not matched to a gene: 6.

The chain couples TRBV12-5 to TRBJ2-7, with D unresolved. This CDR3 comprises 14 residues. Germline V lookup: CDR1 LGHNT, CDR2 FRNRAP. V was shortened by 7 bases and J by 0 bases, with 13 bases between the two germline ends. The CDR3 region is CASAFEATSYEQYF. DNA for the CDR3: TGTGCTAGTGCTTTTGAGGCCACCTCCTACGAGCAGTACTTC.

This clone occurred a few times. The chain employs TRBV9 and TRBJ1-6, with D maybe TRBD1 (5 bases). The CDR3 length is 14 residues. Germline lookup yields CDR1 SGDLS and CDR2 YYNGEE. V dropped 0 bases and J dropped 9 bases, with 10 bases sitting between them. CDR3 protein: CASSVGQGVSPLHF. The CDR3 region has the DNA TGTGCCAGCAGCGTAGGACAAGGGGTTTCACCCCTCCACTTT.

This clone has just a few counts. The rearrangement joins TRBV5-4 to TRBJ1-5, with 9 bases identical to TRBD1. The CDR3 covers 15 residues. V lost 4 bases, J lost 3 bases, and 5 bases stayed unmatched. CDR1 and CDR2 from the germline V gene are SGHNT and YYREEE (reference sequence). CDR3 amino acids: CASSPGTGSNQPQHF. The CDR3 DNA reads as TGTGCCAGCAGCCCAGGGACAGGGTCCAATCAGCCCCAGCATTTT.

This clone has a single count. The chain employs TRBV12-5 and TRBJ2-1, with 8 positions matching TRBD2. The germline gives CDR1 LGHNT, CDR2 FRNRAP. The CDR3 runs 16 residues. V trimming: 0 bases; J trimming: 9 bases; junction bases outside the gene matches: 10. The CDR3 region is CASGLVLGLGQLEQFF. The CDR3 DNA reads TGTGCTAGTGGTTTGGTACTGGGACTAGGCCAACTTGAGCAGTTCTTC.

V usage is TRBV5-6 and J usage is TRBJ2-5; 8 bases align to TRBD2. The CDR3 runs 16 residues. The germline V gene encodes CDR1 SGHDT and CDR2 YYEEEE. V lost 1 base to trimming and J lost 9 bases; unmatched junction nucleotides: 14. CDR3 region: CASSLRWNSGVSSQYF. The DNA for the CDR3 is TGTGCCAGCAGCTTGAGGTGGAATAGCGGGGTGTCGTCCCAGTACTTC.

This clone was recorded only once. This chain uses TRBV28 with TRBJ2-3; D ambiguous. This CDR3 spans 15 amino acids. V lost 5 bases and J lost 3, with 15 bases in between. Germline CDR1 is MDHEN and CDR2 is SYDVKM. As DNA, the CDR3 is TGTGCCAGCAGTGCTCGGAGTCGGGTAACAGATACGCAGTATTTT. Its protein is CASSARSRVTDTQYF.

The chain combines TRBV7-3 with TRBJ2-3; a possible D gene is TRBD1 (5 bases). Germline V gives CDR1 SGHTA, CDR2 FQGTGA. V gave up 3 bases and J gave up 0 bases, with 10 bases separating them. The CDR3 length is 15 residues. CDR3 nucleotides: TGTGCCAGCAGCTTTCAGGGCCTTAGCACAGATACGCAGTATTTT. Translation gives CASSFQGLSTDTQYF.